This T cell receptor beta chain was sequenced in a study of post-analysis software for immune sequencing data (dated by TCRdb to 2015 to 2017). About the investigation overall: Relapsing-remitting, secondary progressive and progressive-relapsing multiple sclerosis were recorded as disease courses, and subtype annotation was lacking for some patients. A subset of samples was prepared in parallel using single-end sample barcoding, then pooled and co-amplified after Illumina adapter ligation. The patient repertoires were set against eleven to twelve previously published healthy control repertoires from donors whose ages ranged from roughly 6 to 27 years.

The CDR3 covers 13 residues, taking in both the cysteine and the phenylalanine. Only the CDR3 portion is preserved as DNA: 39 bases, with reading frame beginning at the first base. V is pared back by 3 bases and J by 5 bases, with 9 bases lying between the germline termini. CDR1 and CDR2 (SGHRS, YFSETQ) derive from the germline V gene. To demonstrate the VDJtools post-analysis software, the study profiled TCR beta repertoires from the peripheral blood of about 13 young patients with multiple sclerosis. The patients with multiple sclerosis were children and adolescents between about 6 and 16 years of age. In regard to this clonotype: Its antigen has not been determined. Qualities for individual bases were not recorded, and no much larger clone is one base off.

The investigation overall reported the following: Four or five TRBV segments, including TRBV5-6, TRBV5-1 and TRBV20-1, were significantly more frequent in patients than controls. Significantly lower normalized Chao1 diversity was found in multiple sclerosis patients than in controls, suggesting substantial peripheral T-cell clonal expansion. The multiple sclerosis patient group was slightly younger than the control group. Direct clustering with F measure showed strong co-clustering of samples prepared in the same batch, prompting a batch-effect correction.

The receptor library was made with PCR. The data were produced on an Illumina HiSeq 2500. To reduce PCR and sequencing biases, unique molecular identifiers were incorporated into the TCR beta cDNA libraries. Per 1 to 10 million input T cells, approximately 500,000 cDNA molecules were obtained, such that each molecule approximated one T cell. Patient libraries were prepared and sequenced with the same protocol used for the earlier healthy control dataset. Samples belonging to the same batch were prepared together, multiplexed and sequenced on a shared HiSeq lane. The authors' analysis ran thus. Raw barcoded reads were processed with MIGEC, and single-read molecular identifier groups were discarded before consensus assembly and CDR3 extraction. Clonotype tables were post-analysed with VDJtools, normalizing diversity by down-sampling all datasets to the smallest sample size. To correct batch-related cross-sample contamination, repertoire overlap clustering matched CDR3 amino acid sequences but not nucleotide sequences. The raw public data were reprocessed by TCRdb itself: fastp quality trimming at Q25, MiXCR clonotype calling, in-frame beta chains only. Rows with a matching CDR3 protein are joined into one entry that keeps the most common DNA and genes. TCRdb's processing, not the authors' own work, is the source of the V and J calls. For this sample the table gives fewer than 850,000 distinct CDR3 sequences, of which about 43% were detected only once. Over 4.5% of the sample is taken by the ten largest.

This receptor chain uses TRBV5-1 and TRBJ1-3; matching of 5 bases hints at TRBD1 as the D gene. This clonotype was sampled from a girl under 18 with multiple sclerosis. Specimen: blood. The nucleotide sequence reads TGCGCCAGCAGCTGGGACGGTCGAAACACCATATATTTT. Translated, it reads CASSWDGRNTIYF.